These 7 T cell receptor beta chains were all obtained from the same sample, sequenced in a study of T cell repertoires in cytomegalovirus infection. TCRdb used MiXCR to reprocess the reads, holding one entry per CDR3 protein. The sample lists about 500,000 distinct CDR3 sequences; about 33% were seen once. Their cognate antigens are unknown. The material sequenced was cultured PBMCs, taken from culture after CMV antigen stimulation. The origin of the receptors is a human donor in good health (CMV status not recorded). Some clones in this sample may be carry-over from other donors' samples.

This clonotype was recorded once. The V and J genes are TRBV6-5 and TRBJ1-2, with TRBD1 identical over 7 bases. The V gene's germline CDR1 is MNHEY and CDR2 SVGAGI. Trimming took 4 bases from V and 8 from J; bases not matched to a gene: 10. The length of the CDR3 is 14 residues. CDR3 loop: CASSFIDRVDGYTF. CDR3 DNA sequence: TGTGCCAGCAGTTTCATCGACAGGGTCGACGGCTACACCTTC.

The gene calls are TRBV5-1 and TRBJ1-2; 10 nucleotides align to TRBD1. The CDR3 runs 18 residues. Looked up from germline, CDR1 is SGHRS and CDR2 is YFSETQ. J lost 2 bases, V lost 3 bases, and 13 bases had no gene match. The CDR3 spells CASSSPGQGLNTNYGYTF. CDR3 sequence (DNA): TGCGCCAGCAGCTCGCCGGGACAGGGGTTAAATACGAACTATGGCTACACCTTC.

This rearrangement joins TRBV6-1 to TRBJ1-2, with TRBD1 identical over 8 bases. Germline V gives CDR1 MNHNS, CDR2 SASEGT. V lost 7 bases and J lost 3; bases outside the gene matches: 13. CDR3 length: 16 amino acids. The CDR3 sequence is CASTVTGGQQYYGYTF. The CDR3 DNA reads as TGTGCCAGCACCGTTACAGGGGGACAGCAGTACTATGGCTACACCTTC.

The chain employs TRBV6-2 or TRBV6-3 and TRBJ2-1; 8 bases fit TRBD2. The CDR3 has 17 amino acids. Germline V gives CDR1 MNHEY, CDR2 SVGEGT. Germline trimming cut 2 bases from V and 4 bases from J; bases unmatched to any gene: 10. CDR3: CASSYLASGLDYNEQFF. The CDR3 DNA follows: TGTGCCAGCAGTTACCTAGCGTCGGGACTAGATTACAATGAGCAGTTCTTC.

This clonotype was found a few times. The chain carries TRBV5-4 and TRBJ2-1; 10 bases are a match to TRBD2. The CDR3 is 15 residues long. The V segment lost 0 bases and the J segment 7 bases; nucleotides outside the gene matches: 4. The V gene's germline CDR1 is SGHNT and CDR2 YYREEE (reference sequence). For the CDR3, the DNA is TGTGCCAGCAGCTTGGATAAGCGGGAGGGAAATGAGCAGTTCTTC. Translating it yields CASSLDKREGNEQFF.

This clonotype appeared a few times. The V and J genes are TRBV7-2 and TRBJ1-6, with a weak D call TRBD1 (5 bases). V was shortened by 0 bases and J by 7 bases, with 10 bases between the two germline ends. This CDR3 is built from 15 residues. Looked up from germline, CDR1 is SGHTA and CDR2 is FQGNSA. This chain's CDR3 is CASSLAGRGNSPLHF. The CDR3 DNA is TGTGCCAGCAGCTTAGCGGGACGGGGAAATTCACCCCTCCACTTT.

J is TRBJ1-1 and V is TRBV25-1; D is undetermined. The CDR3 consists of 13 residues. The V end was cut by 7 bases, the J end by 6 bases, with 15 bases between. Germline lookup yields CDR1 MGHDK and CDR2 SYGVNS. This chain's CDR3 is CASKPQVTPEAFF. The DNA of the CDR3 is TGTGCCAGCAAACCCCAGGTTACTCCTGAAGCTTTCTTT.